The 28 T cell receptor beta chains below come from one sample, sequenced in a study of memory CD4+ T cells and cytomegalovirus serostatus. The sort gate was single viable CD3+CD4+CD8-CD45RO+ cells for memory CD4+ T cells. Sequencing used immunoSEQ multiplex PCR; TCRdb keeps in-frame clones, though not all of them. In the table there are about 46,000 clones, around 78% of which are singletons. Sequences were obtained from memory CD4+ T cells from blood. All receptors come from an adult in good health and CMV-seronegative.

To note about this clone: Other DNA sequences from this sample encode an identical CDR3 as well. The chain joins TRBV2 to TRBJ2-5, with D tentatively TRBD2 (6 bases). The CDR3 has 13 residues. V shed 4 bases and J shed 5 bases, with 11 bases lying between them. CDR1 and CDR2 from the germline V gene are SNHLY and FYNNEI. The DNA for the CDR3 is TGTGCCAGCAGTGTTAGACGGGAGGAGACCCAGTACTTC. Translated, it gives CASSVRREETQYF. The full variable domain, in which reference TRBV2 and TRBJ2-5 provide the parts outside the CDR3, is EPEVTQTPSHQVTQMGQEVILRCVPISNHLYFYWYRQILGQKVEFLVSFYNNEISEKSEIFDDQFSVERPDGSNFTLKIRSTKLEDSAMYFCASSVRREETQYFGPGTRLLVL.

This clone has more than one count but fewer than ten. The chain recombines TRBV5-1 with TRBJ1-1; 8 nucleotides line up with TRBD1. The V and J ends lost 7 bases and 3 bases, in that order; junction bases with no gene match: 11. This CDR3 contains 15 residues. CDR1 is SGHRS and CDR2 is YFSETQ in the germline V gene. CDR3 amino acids: CASARQGRVDTEAFF. In DNA, the CDR3 is TGCGCCAGCGCTAGACAGGGGAGGGTGGACACTGAAGCTTTCTTT.

The V and J genes are TRBV4-2 and TRBJ2-7; 11 bases are a match to TRBD1. This CDR3 contains 16 residues. Germline lookup yields CDR1 LGHNA and CDR2 YNFKEQ. J lost 3 bases, V lost 1 base, and 5 bases had no gene match. CDR3 protein: CASSQAQGTGGYEQYF. Here the CDR3 DNA reads TGTGCCAGCAGCCAAGCCCAGGGGACAGGGGGCTACGAGCAGTACTTC.

By sample share, this clone is medium-sized. The chain couples TRBV6-5 to TRBJ1-6, with D perhaps matching TRBD1 (5 bases). There are 14 residues in the CDR3. CDR1 and CDR2 from the germline V gene are MNHEY and SVGAGI. Trimming took off 6 bases at V and 10 bases at J, with 16 bases between the two ends. The CDR3 here is CASRMGQGGSPLHF. CDR3 in DNA: TGTGCCAGCAGAATGGGGCAGGGTGGCTCACCCCTCCACTTT.

The chain has TRBV7-3 and TRBJ2-3, with 12 positions matching TRBD2. Germline V CDR1 and CDR2: SGHTA, FQGTGA. The CDR3 has 16 residues. Germline trimming cut 1 base from V and 6 bases from J; bases unmatched to any gene: 5. In nucleotides, the CDR3 is TGTGCCAGCAGCTTAAGCGACACTAGCGGGGGGGATACGCAGTATTTT. The encoded protein is CASSLSDTSGGDTQYF.

This clone was seen more than once but under ten times. One end of the junction does not line up with germline, which may come from a read error. The chain carries TRBV5-4 and TRBJ1-2, with D maybe TRBD1 (6 bases). Germline loops: CDR1 SGHNT, CDR2 YYREEE (reference sequence). There are 12 residues in the CDR3. The chain's CDR3 is CASSLGRTAQRF. CDR3 nucleotide sequence: TGTGCCAGCAGCTTGGGGAGGACAGCCCAACGCTTC.

This chain connects TRBV5-6 to TRBJ1-1, with TRBD1 as a possible D gene (5 bases). Germline CDR1 SGHDT, CDR2 YYEEEE. The V and J ends lost 3 bases and 0 bases respectively, with 6 bases between them. The CDR3 is 13 residues long. Written as DNA, the CDR3 is TGTGCCAGCAGCTCGGGGGTGAACACTGAAGCTTTCTTT. Residues: CASSSGVNTEAFF.

The V and J genes are TRBV13 and TRBJ1-1, with unresolved D. There are 15 residues in the CDR3. Germline V CDR1 and CDR2: PRHDT, FYEKMQ (reference sequence). The germline V and J ends were trimmed by 1 base and 0 bases, with 9 bases remaining between them. The CDR3 protein is CASSLDPVMNTEAFF. The CDR3 DNA reads TGTGCCAGCAGCTTAGATCCGGTGATGAACACTGAAGCTTTCTTT.

The V and J genes are TRBV7-9 and TRBJ1-3, with D uncertain. This CDR3 spans 15 amino acids. Trimming stripped 1 base from V and 4 bases from J, with 11 bases between. The germline V gene has CDR1 SEHNR and CDR2 FQNEAQ (reference sequence). CDR3 amino acids: CASSLVQARGNTIYF. Here the CDR3 DNA reads TGTGCCAGCAGCTTAGTGCAGGCTCGCGGAAACACCATATATTTT.

This rearrangement joins TRBV19 to TRBJ2-2; either TRBD1 or TRBD2 may supply D (6 bases each). V lost 8 bases and J lost 6, with 19 bases in between. This CDR3 is built from 15 residues. Germline CDR1 is LNHDA and CDR2 is SQIVND (reference sequence). The CDR3 DNA reads as TGTGCCAGTCTGGGGGGCCTTTTTCTCTCCGGGGAGCTGTTTTTT. Protein: CASLGGLFLSGELFF.

The rearrangement uses TRBV29-1 and TRBJ1-3; D not certain. The CDR3 loop spans 13 amino acids. Germline V CDR1 and CDR2: SQVTM, ANQGSEA. With 4 bases removed from V and 1 base from J, the gap between germline ends came to 8 bases. In DNA, the CDR3 is TGCAGCGTTGCACCCGGATCTGGAAACACCATATATTTT. This translates into CSVAPGSGNTIYF.

The genes are TRBV5-1 and TRBJ1-1; D is undetermined. CDR1 SGHRS and CDR2 YFSETQ come from the germline V gene. This CDR3 is 13 amino acids long. The V end lost 1 base, the J end lost 12 bases, and 16 bases lay between the germline ends. The CDR3 loop reads CASSLSLGEETFF. CDR3 in DNA: TGCGCCAGCAGCTTGAGTTTGGGCGAGGAAACTTTCTTT.

The chain combines TRBV6-5 with TRBJ1-3, with D possibly being TRBD1 (5 bases). The CDR3 consists of 15 residues. The germline V gene encodes CDR1 MNHEY and CDR2 SVGAGI. The V and J ends lost 6 bases and 8 bases respectively, with 20 bases between them. CDR3 region: CASRAGHGAEYTIYF. The CDR3 DNA reads TGTGCCAGCAGAGCGGGCCACGGGGCGGAGTACACCATATATTTT.

This chain links TRBV10-3 with TRBJ1-6, with 8 bases matching TRBD1. The CDR3 length is 16 residues. Per germline, CDR1 ENHRY and CDR2 SYGVKD. The trim removed 3 bases at V and 6 bases at J, leaving 7 bases unmatched. The CDR3 spells CAISDSWTGPNSPLHF. The CDR3 bases are TGTGCCATCAGTGATTCCTGGACAGGGCCTAATTCACCCCTCCACTTT.

The chain carries TRBV18 and TRBJ1-2; 7 bases fit TRBD1. V lost 2 bases and J lost 7; bases outside the gene matches: 10. CDR1 is KGHSH and CDR2 is LQKENI in the germline V gene. This CDR3 is built from 15 residues. CDR3: CASSPDGTETRGYTF. CDR3 DNA sequence: TGTGCCAGCTCACCAGACGGGACAGAGACCCGTGGCTACACCTTC.

This chain joins TRBV5-1 and TRBJ1-6; D not certain. Germline V gene sequence: CDR1 SGHRS, CDR2 YFSETQ. The CDR3 has 15 residues. The V and J ends lost 2 bases and 6 bases respectively, with 12 bases between them. CDR3 amino acids: CASSFVSGSNSPLHF. The CDR3 nucleotides are TGCGCCAGCAGCTTTGTCTCCGGGAGTAATTCACCCCTCCACTTT.

The chain employs TRBV7-2 and TRBJ1-4, with D hard to call. The V end was cut by 5 bases, the J end by 2 bases, with 15 bases between. This CDR3 spans 16 amino acids. Germline V gene data show CDR1 as SGHTA and CDR2 as FQGNSA. DNA for the CDR3: TGTGCCAGCAGCACCCAACACGGCAAGACTAATGAAAAACTGTTTTTT. Its translation is CASSTQHGKTNEKLFF.

In nucleotides, the CDR3 is TGTGCCAGCAGCTTAGCCCCAAACACTGAAGCTTTCTTT. Protein sequence: CASSLAPNTEAFF. The chain couples TRBV7-3 to TRBJ1-1, with D unresolved. Deletions cut 2 bases from V and 2 bases from J, with 6 bases between. CDR3 length: 13 residues. CDR1 and CDR2 (germline): SGHTA, FQGTGA.

In its sample, this clone was seen a few times. The gene calls are TRBV6-5 and TRBJ1-1, with D unclear. The CDR3 is made up of 13 amino acids. V lost 0 bases and J lost 7, with 9 bases in between. The germline V gene encodes CDR1 MNHEY and CDR2 SVGAGI. For the CDR3, the DNA is TGTGCCAGCAGTTACTCGACGGCGCTTGAAGCTTTCTTT. Translated: CASSYSTALEAFF.

This clone appeared a single time. This rearrangement joins TRBV27 to TRBJ1-5; 9 positions match TRBD1. V shed 5 bases, J shed 6 bases, and the junction held 8 bases outside the gene matches. CDR3 size: 15 residues. Germline CDR1 is MNHEY and CDR2 is SMNVEV (reference sequence). The CDR3 DNA follows: TGTGCCAGCAGTCCCCAACAGGGGGCAAGTCAGCCCCAGCATTTT. Its translation is CASSPQQGASQPQHF.

The chain joins TRBV27 to TRBJ2-7, with 12 nucleotides matching TRBD1. With V trimmed by 3 bases and J by 6 bases, 15 bases remained unmatched. CDR1 is MNHEY, CDR2 SMNVEV, per germline (reference sequence). The CDR3 consists of 18 residues. CDR3 DNA: TGTGCCAGCAGTTTGAGGGGGACAGGGGGCCCGGGGAGTACCGAGCAGTACTTC. It translates to CASSLRGTGGPGSTEQYF.

This clone was seen once. The chain carries TRBV19 and TRBJ2-2, with 9 positions matching TRBD1. In germline, CDR1 is LNHDA, CDR2 SQIVND (reference sequence). There are 17 residues in the CDR3. The J segment lost 1 base and the V segment lost 4 bases, leaving 7 bases of the junction unmatched. The CDR3 protein is CASSKDRGGLNTGELFF. CDR3 DNA sequence: TGTGCCAGTAGTAAGGACAGGGGAGGGCTGAACACCGGGGAGCTGTTTTTT.

The V and J genes are TRBV9 and TRBJ2-1; no reliable D call. Between the trimmed V and J ends, which lost 0 bases and 3 bases, there was a span of 10 bases. Germline loops: CDR1 SGDLS, CDR2 YYNGEE. The CDR3 contains 15 residues. The CDR3 nucleotides are TGTGCCAGCAGCGTAGAGACGGACGTCTACAATGAGCAGTTCTTC. It encodes CASSVETDVYNEQFF.

This chain connects TRBV11-2 to TRBJ2-7; D ambiguous. The CDR3 contains 15 residues. The V gene lost 5 bases and the J gene lost 1 base, with 15 bases spanning the gap. The germline CDR1 and CDR2 sequences are SGHAT and FQNNGV. For the CDR3, the DNA is TGTGCCAGCAGCCTTAACACAGTCGAATCCTACGAGCAGTACTTC. This codes for CASSLNTVESYEQYF.

The chain joins TRBV29-1 to TRBJ1-4; the D is unclear. V shed 7 bases and J shed 7 bases, with 19 bases lying between them. CDR1 is SQVTM, CDR2 ANQGSEA, per germline. The CDR3 length is 14 residues. CDR3 nucleotide sequence: TGCAGCGCCCGGAGAGGTGGGGATAGTGAAAAACTGTTTTTT. Its translation is CSARRGGDSEKLFF.

This clone was counted only a few times. The V gene is TRBV30, the J gene TRBJ1-1; weak D call: TRBD1 (6 bases). V was clipped by 6 bases and J by 3 bases, with 14 bases between them. The germline gives CDR1 GTSNPN, CDR2 SVGIG (reference sequence). This CDR3 is built from 13 residues. CDR3 amino acids: CACIPGDYTEAFF. CDR3 nucleotides: TGTGCCTGCATTCCAGGGGACTACACTGAAGCTTTCTTT.

This clone was counted between two and nine times. The chain is built from TRBV27 and TRBJ1-5; TRBD1 might be the D (5 bases). CDR3 size: 12 residues. V was cut by 10 bases and J by 3 bases, with 10 bases left in between. CDR1 MNHEY and CDR2 SMNVEV come from the germline V gene (reference sequence). The CDR3 protein is CATGGSNQPQHF. The CDR3 nucleotides are TGTGCCACGGGGGGTTCCAATCAGCCCCAGCATTTT.

The chain joins TRBV7-2 to TRBJ1-5; D is undetermined. The CDR3 length is 13 residues. Germline loops: CDR1 SGHTA, CDR2 FQGNSA. The V gene lost 1 base and the J gene lost 7 bases, with 8 bases spanning the gap. In nucleotides, the CDR3 is TGTGCCAGCAGCTTAGAAGGGTGGCAGCCCCAGCATTTT. Residues: CASSLEGWQPQHF.